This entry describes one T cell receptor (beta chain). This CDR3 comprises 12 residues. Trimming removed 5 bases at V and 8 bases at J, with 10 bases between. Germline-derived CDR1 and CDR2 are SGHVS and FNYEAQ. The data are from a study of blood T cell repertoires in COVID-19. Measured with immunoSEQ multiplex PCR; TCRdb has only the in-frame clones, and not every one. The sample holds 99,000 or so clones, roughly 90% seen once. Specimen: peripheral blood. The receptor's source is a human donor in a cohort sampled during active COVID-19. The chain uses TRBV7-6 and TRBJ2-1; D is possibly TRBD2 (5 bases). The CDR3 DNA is TGTGCCAGCAGCGTAATGCGGGATGAGCAGTTCTTC. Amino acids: CASSVMRDEQFF. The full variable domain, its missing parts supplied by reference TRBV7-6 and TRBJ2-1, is GAGVSQSPRYKVTKRGQDVALRCDPISGHVSLYWYRQALGQGPEFLTYFNYEAQQDKSGLPNDRFSAERPEGSISTLTIQRTEQRDSAMYRCASSVMRDEQFFGPGTRLTVL.